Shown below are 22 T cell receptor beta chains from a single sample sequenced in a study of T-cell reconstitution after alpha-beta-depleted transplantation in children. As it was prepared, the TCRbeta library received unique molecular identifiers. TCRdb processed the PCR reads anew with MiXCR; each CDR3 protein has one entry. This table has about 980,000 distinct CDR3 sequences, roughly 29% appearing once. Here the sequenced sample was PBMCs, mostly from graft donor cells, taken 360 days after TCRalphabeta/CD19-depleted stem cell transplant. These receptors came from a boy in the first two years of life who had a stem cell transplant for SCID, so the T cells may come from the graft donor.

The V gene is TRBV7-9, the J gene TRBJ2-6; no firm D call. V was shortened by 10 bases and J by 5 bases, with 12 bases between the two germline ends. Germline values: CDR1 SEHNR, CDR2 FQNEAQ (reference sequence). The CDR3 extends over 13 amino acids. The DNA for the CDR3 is TGTGCCATCCCTCTGATCCGGGCCAACGTCCTGACTTTC. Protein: CAIPLIRANVLTF.

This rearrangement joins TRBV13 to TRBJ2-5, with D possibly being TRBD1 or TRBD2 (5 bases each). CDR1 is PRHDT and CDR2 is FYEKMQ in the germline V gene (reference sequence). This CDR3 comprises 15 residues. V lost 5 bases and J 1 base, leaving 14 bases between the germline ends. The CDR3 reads CASSPGTAAQETQYF. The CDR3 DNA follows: TGTGCCAGCAGCCCCGGGACGGCTGCCCAAGAGACCCAGTACTTC. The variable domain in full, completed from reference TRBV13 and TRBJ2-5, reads AAGVIQSPRHLIKEKRETATLKCYPIPRHDTVYWYQQGPGQDPQFLISFYEKMQSDKGSIPDRFSAQQFSDYHSELNMSSLELGDSALYFCASSPGTAAQETQYFGPGTRLLVL.

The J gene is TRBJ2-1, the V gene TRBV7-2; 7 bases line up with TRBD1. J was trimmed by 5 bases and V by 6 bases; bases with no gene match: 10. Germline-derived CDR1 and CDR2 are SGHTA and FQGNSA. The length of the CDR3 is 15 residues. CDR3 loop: CASRRTGAIDNEQFF. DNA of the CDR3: TGTGCCAGCAGGCGAACAGGGGCAATCGACAATGAGCAGTTCTTC.

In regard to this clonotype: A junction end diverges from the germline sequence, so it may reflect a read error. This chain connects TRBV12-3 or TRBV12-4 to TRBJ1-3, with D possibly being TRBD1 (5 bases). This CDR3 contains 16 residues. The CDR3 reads CGSRAGLGTAGNTIYF. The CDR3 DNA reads TGTGGCAGCAGGGCCGGGTTGGGGACTGCTGGAAACACCATATATTTT.

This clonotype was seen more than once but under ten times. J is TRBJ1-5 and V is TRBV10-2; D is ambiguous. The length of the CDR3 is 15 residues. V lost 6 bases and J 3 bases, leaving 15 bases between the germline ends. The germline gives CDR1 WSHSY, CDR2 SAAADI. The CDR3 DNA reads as TGCGCCAGCAGGGCCTTTGGCGGTAACAATCAGCCCCAGCATTTT. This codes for CASRAFGGNNQPQHF.

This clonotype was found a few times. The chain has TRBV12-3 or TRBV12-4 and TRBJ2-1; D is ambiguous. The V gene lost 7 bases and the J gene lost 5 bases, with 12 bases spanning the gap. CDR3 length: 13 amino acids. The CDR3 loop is CASIKNGDNEQFF. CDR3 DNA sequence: TGTGCCAGCATTAAGAATGGTGACAATGAGCAGTTCTTC.

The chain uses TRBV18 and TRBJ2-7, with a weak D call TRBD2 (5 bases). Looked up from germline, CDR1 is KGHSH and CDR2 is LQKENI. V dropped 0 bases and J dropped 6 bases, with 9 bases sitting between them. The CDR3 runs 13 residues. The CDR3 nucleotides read TGTGCCAGCTCACCACCAGCGGTAGGCGAGCAGTACTTC. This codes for CASSPPAVGEQYF.

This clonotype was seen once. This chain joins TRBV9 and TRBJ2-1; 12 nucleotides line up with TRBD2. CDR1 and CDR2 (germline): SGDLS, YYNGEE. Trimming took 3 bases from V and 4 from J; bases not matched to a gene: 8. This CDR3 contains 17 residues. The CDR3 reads CASSGRTSGVFYNEQFF. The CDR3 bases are TGTGCCAGCAGCGGGCGGACTAGCGGGGTGTTTTACAATGAGCAGTTCTTC.

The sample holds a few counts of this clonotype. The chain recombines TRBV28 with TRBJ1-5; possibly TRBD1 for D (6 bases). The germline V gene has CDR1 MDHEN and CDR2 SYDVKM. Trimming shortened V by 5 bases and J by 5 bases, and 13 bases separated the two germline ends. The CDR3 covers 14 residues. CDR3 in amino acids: CASSQQGVHQPQHF. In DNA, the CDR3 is TGTGCCAGCAGTCAACAGGGCGTCCATCAGCCCCAGCATTTT.

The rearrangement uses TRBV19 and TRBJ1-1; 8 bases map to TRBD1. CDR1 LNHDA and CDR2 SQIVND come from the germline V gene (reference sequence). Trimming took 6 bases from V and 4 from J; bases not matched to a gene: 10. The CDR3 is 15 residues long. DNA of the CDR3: TGTGCCAGTAGCCCGTGGGGGCAGGGGGCCACTGAAGCTTTCTTT. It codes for CASSPWGQGATEAFF.

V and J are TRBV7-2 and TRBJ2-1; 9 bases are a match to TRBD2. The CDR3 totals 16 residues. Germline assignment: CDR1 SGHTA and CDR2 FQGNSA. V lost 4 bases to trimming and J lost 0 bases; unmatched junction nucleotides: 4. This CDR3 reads CASSSHSGSSYNEQFF. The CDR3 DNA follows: TGTGCCAGCAGCTCTCATAGCGGGAGCTCCTACAATGAGCAGTTCTTC.

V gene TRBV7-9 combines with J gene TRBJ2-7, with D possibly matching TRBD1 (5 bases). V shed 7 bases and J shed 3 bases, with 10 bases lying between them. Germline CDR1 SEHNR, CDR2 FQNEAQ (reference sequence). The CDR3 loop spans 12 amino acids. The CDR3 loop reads CASTLRDYEQYF. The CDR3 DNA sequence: TGTGCCAGCACCCTCAGGGACTACGAGCAGTACTTC.

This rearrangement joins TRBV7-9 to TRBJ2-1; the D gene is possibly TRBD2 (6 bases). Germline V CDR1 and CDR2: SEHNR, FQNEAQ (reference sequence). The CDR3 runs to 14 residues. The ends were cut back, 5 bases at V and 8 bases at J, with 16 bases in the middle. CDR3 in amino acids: CASSPFGGADEQFF. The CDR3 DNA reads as TGTGCCAGCAGCCCCTTTGGCGGGGCGGATGAGCAGTTCTTC. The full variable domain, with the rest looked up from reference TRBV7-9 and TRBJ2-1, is DTGVSQNPRHKITKRGQNVTFRCDPISEHNRLYWYRQTLGQGPEFLTYFQNEAQLEKSRLLSDRFSAERPKGSFSTLEIQRTEQGDSAMYLCASSPFGGADEQFFGPGTRLTVL.

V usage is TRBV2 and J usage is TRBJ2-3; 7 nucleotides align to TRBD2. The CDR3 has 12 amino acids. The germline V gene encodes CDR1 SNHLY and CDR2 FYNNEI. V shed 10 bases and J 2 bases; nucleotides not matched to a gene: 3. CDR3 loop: CATAGVTDTQYF. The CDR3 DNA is TGTGCCACCGCGGGGGTCACAGATACGCAGTATTTT.

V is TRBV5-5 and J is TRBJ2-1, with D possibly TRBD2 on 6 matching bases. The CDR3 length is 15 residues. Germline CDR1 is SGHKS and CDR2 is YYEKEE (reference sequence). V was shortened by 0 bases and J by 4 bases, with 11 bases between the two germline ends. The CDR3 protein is CASSLEAGTYNEQFF. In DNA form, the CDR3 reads TGTGCCAGCAGCTTGGAGGCGGGAACTTACAATGAGCAGTTCTTC.

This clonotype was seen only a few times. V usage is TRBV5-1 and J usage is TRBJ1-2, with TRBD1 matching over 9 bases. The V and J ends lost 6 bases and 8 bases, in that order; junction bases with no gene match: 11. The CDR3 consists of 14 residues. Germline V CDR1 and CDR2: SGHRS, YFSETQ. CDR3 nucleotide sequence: TGCGCCAGCAACTACGGACAGGGGAAATACGGCTACACCTTC. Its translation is CASNYGQGKYGYTF.

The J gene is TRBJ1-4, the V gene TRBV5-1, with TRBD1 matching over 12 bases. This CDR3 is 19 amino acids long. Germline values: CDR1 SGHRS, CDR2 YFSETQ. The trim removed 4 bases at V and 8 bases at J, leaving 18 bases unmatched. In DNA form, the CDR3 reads TGCGCCAGCAGCCCCGGGACAGGGGGCGCGTGGGGAGCGTCCGAAAAACTGTTTTTT. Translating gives CASSPGTGGAWGASEKLFF.

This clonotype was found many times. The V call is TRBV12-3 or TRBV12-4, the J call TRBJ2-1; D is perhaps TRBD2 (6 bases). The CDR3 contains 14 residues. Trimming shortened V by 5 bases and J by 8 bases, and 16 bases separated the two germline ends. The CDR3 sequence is CASSGWRAEDEQFF. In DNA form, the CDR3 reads TGTGCCAGCAGTGGGTGGAGGGCGGAGGATGAGCAGTTCTTC.

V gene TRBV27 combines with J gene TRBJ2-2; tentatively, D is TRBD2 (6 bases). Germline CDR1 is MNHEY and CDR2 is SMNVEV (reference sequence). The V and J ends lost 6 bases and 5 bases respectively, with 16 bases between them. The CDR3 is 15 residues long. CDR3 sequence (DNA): TGTGCCAGCAGGGAGAGGTGGGGAGGAACCGGGGAGCTGTTTTTT. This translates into CASRERWGGTGELFF.

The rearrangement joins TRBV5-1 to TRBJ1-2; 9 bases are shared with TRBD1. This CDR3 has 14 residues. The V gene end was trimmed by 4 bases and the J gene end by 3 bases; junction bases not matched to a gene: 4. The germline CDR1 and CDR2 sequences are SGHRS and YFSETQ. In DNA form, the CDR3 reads TGCGCCAGCAGCCCCGGGGACAGGGACTATGGCTACACCTTC. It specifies CASSPGDRDYGYTF.

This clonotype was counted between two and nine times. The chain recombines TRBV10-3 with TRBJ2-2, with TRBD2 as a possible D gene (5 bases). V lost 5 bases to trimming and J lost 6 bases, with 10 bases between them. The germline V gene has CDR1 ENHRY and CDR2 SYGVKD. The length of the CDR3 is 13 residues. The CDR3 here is CAISSTSSGELFF. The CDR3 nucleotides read TGTGCCATCAGTAGCACTAGTTCCGGGGAGCTGTTTTTT.

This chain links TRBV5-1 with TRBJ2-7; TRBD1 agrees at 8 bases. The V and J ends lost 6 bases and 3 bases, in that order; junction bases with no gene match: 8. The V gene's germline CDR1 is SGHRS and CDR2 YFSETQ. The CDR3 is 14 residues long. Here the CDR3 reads CASTQTGEHYEQYF. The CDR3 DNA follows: TGCGCCAGCACCCAGACAGGGGAGCACTACGAGCAGTACTTC.